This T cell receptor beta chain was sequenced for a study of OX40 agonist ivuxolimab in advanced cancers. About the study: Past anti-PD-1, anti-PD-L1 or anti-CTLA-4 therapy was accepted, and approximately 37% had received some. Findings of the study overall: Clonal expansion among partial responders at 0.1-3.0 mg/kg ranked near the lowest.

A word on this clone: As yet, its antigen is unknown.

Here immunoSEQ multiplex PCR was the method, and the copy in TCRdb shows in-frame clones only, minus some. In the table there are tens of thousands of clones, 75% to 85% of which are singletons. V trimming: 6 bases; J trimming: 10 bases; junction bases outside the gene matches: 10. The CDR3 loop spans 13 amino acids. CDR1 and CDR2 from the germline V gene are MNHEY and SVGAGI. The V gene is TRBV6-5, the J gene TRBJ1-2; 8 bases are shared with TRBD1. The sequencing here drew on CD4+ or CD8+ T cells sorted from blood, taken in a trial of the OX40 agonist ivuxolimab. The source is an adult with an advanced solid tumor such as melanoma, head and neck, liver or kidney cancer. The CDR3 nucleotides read TGTGCCAGCAGAACAGGGGGACCGGCCACCTACACCTTC. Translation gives CASRTGGPATYTF.